This record looks at one TCR beta chain sequence and its context. Its target is not known. 13 Jbeta primers and 60 Vbeta primers were used for the PCR. Assay used: immunoSEQ multiplex PCR; TCRdb lists only in-frame clones, some missing. The top ten hold roughly 1.6% of the sample, which has about 190,000 clones, around 84% seen once. CDR3 size: 13 residues. Germline V CDR1 and CDR2: MNHNY, SVGAGI (reference sequence). The V gene lost 2 bases and the J gene lost 5 bases, with 9 bases spanning the gap. This sample is part of a study of cytomegalovirus exposure and HLA in healthy donors. Notes on the study in general: Based on reports, TCR beta sequences accurately predicted HLA-A and HLA-B alleles for most subjects. HLA restriction was apparent for most CMV-associated TCR beta chains in a later analysis.

The sequenced sample was PBMCs. The clonotype was recovered from a woman in her late teens or twenties in good health and CMV-seronegative. The rearrangement uses TRBV6-6 and TRBJ2-5; D is possibly TRBD1 (5 bases). CDR3 coding DNA: TGTGCCAGCAGTTACGTCAGGGCGGAGACCCAGTACTTC. Residues: CASSYVRAETQYF.